This paragraph covers one T cell receptor (beta chain) sequence. Its matching antigen is unknown. Together with a sample-barcoded 5' primer, a J-beta primer mix was included in a second PCR lasting about 7 to 11 cycles. All cDNA molecules were each tagged by a template-switch adaptor with 12 random nucleotides. TCRdb redid the calling of the 5' RACE reads with MiXCR, one entry per CDR3 protein. This repertoire shows 910,000 or so distinct CDR3 sequences, approximately 50% found once; its top ten account for about a fifth. The data derive from a study of blood T cells in healthy people across ages. Samples each had at least 6 micrograms of total RNA extracted. General study results and limits: Naive T cell percentage by flow cytometry tracked strongly with beta diversity.

V lost 3 bases and J lost 3; bases outside the gene matches: 10. The CDR3 covers 16 residues. The V gene's germline CDR1 is WNHNN and CDR2 SYGVQD (reference sequence). This TCR was recovered from a woman aged 55-70 years in good health. The specimen sequenced was blood. The rearrangement links TRBV10-1 to TRBJ2-7; 8 nucleotides line up with TRBD1. The chain's CDR3 is CASSDTRGQEVYEQYF. The CDR3 DNA is TGCGCCAGCAGTGATACCAGGGGGCAGGAGGTCTACGAGCAGTACTTC.